The clone carrying this T cell receptor beta chain was observed many times. The antigen is not known. This CDR3 has 16 amino acids. V lost 4 bases to trimming and J lost 2 bases, with 17 bases between them. Germline-derived CDR1 and CDR2 are MNHNS and SASEGT. This entry belongs to a study of T cells in Graves' hyperthyroidism and ophthalmopathy. Findings of the study overall: Blood samples included most of the expanded thyroid clonotypes exceeding 0.001.

Amplified regions were TCR beta CDR3 sequences from RNA transcripts. A first-round RT-PCR of the TCR CDR3 used the HTBI primer set. TCRdb reprocessed the multiplex PCR reads via MiXCR and lists one record per CDR3 protein. The table lists hundreds of thousands of distinct CDR3 sequences, about 14% of them singletons. The chain uses TRBV6-1 and TRBJ2-5; D not resolved. The sequence was obtained from a woman in her 40s with Graves' ophthalmopathy. Sequencing input: blood. The CDR3 here is CASSVKGTGLQETQYF. The CDR3 DNA reads as TGTGCCAGCAGTGTGAAAGGAACGGGCTTACAAGAGACCCAGTACTTC.